Listed here are 2 T cell receptor beta chains from one sample, sequenced in a study of blood T cell repertoires in COVID-19. Data came from immunoSEQ multiplex PCR; TCRdb stores just in-frame clones and leaves some out. The sample has 240,000 or so clones, about 79% seen once; the top ten hold 9.6%. Sample: peripheral blood. These receptors all come from a woman older than 75 with acute or convalescent COVID-19.

The V call is TRBV6-5, the J call TRBJ1-1; 8 positions agree with TRBD1. The CDR3 spans 16 residues. Unmatched junction bases numbered 5, after V lost 0 bases and J lost 2 bases. Per germline, CDR1 MNHEY and CDR2 SVGAGI. The CDR3 region is CASSYSAGTGNTEAFF. The CDR3 region has the DNA TGTGCCAGCAGTTACTCGGCAGGGACAGGAAACACTGAAGCTTTCTTT.

The genes are TRBV7-9 and TRBJ2-2, with TRBD1 identical over 7 bases. The CDR3 spans 15 residues. Germline CDR1 reads SEHNR; CDR2 reads FQNEAQ (reference sequence). V shed 3 bases and J 6 bases; nucleotides not matched to a gene: 7. CDR3: CASSFSTGASGELFF. CDR3 DNA sequence: TGTGCCAGCAGCTTCTCCACAGGGGCTTCCGGGGAGCTGTTTTTT.